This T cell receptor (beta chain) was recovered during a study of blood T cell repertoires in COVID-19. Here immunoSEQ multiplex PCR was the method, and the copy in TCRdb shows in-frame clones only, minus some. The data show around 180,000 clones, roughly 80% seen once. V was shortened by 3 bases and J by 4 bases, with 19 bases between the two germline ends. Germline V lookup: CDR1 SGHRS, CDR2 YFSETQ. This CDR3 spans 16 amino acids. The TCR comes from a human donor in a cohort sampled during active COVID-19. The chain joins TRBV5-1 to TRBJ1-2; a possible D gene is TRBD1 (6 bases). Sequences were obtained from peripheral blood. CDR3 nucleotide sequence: TGCGCCAGCAGCTCCAAGGGAGGGGGGCCCCTCTATGGCTACACCTTC. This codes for CASSSKGGGPLYGYTF.